What follows is one T cell receptor (beta chain) and its context. Its antigen remains unidentified. TCRdb's table, derived via immunoSEQ multiplex PCR, lists solely in-frame clones and lacks some. Seen here are under 50,000 clones, approximately 84% observed once, and the top ten hold 2%. Expansion with viral peptide pools was applied to antigen-specific CD4+ T cells by the ViraFEST assay prior to sequencing. Cultured cells yielded isolated CD4+ T cells after 10 days. Each person got two doses of an mRNA SARS-CoV-2 vaccine, BNT162b2 or mRNA-1273. Vaccine recipients had no previous SARS-CoV-2 infection; their nucleocapsid antibodies were negative. Researchers reported culturing two million PBMC in each well, adding 10 IU/ml IL-2 and around 9.1 ug/ml peptides. The authors replaced half the medium with IL-2 medium on days 3 and 7. Trimming pared 4 bases from V and 4 bases from J, leaving 17 bases between. Germline loops: CDR1 SGDLS, CDR2 YYNGEE. The CDR3 is 15 amino acids.

The data derive from a study of vaccination effects on CD4 cells after COVID-19. Study-wide results and caveats: Limitations: small convalescent group and missing early post-infection timepoints.

The sample in question was CD4+ T cells from PBMCs cultured with HCoV-NL63 spike peptides, obtained after COVID-19 vaccination. V and J are TRBV9 and TRBJ2-5; TRBD1 might be the D (6 bases). The receptor was isolated from a human donor who received a COVID-19 vaccine. Some clones in this sample may be carry-over from other donors' samples. The DNA for the CDR3 is TGTGCCAGCAGCTATCCTCACGGGACACTAGAGACCCAGTACTTC. Protein sequence: CASSYPHGTLETQYF.